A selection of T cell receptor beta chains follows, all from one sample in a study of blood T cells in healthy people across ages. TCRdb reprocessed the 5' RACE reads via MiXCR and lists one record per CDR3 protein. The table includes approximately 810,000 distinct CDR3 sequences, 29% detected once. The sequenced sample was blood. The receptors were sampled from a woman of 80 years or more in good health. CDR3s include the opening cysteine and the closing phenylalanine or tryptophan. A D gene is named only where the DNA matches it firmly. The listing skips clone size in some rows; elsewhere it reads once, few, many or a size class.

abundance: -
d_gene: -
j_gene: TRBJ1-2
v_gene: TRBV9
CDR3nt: TGTGCCAGCAGCGTCCAGGACACACTGTTTTATGGCTACACCTTC
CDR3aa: CASSVQDTLFYGYTF

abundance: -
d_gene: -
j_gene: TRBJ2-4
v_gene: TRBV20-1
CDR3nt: TGCAGTGCTAGAGGCGGGGGCCGAGGGTACATTCAGTACTTC
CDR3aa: CSARGGGRGYIQYF

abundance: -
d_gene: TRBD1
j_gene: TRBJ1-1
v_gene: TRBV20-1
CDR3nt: TGCAGTGCCCATGGGACAGGAGTGACTGAAGCTTTCTTT
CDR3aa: CSAHGTGVTEAFF

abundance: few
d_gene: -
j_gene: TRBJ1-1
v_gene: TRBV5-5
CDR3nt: TGTGCCAGCAGCTTTGCGGCGAACAGGGAAGCTTTCTTT
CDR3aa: CASSFAANREAFF

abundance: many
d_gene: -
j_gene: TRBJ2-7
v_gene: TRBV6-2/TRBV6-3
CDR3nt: TGTGCCAGCACCCTGGCCCTCTCCTACGAGCAGTACTTC
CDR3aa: CASTLALSYEQYF

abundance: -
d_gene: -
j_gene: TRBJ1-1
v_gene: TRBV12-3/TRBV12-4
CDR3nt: TGTACCAGCAGTTTTCGAGGGGCGAACACTGAAGCTTTCTTT
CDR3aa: CTSSFRGANTEAFF

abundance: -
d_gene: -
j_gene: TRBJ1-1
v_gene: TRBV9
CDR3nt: TGTGCCAGCAGCTGGGGTACCGACACTGAAGCTTTCTTT
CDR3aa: CASSWGTDTEAFF

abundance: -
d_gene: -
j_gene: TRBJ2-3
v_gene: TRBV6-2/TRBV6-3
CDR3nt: TGTGCCAGCAGATCCTCCCTAACGGGGGGCCACTTCACAGATACGCAGTATTTT
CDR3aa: CASRSSLTGGHFTDTQYF

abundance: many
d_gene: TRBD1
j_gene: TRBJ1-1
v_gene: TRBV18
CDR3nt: TGTGCCAGCTCACCACCTCCCTGGGACAGGGTAATGAACACTGAAGCTTTCTTT
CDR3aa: CASSPPPWDRVMNTEAFF

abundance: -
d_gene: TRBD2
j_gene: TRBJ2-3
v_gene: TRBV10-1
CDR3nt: TGCGCCAGCAGTCCGAATAGCGGGTATACGCAGTATTTT
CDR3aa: CASSPNSGYTQYF

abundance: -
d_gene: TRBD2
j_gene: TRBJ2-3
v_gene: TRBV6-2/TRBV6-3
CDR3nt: TGTGCCAGCAGACCTAACCTAGCGGCTAGCACAGATACGCAGTATTTT
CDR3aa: CASRPNLAASTDTQYF

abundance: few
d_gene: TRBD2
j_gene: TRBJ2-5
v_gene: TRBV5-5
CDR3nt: TGTGCCAGCAGCTTGGGGGGGGGGGTGATGGAGACCCAGTACTTC
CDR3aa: CASSLGGGVMETQYF

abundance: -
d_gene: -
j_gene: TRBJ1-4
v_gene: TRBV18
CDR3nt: TGTGCCAGCTCACCACCGCGGCCTAATGAAAAACTGTTTTTT
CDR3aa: CASSPPRPNEKLFF

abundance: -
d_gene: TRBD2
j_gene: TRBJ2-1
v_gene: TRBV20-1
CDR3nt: TGCAGTGCTAGAGCTGGCTGGGGGACTAGCGGGGACAACAATGAGCAGTTCTTC
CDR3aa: CSARAGWGTSGDNNEQFF

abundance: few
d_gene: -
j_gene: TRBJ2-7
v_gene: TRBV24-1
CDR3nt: TGTGCCACCAGGGACGGGACAACTTACGAGCAGTACTTC
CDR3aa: CATRDGTTYEQYF

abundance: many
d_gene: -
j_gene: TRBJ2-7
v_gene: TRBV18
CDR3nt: TGTGCCAGCTCACCCCTTGGGAGATACGAGCAGTACTTC
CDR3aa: CASSPLGRYEQYF

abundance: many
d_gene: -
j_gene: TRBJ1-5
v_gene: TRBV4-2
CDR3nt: TGTGCCAGCAGCCAGGAACGTAATCAGCCCCAGCATTTT
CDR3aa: CASSQERNQPQHF

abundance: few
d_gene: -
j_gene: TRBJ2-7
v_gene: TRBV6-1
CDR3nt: TGTGCCTGCAGTGAGACGAGGGGGATCTACGAGCAGTACTTC
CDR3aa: CACSETRGIYEQYF

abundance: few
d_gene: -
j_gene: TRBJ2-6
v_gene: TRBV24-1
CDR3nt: TGTGCCACCAGTGATTTTGGCAGGGGGGGCGCTGGGGCCAACGTCCTGACTTTC
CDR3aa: CATSDFGRGGAGANVLTF

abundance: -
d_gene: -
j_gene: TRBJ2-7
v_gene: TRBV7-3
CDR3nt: TGTGCCAGCAGCCCCACCGACAGGGGAGGGTACGAGCAGTACTTC
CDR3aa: CASSPTDRGGYEQYF

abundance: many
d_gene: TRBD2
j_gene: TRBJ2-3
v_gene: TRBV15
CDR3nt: TGTGCCACCAGCAGAGCAACTAGCGGGGCAGATACGCAGTATTTT
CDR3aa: CATSRATSGADTQYF

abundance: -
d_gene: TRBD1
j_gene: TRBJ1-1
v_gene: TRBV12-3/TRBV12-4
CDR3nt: TGTGCCAGCAGTTTCCAGGGGGGGCCTGAAGCTTTCTTT
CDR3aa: CASSFQGGPEAFF

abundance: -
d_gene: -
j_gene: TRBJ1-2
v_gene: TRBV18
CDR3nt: TGTGCCAGCTCACCACAGGGGACCTATGGCTACACCTTC
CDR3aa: CASSPQGTYGYTF

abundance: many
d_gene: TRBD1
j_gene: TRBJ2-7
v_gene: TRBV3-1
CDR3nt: TGTGCCAGCAGCCCCACTTTGGGGACAGGGGACCACGAGCAGTACTTC
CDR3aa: CASSPTLGTGDHEQYF

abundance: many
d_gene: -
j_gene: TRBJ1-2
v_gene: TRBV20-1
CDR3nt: TGCAGTGCTAGAGCTCAGCGGGCGGGGTTCAGCGGCTACACCTTC
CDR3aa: CSARAQRAGFSGYTF

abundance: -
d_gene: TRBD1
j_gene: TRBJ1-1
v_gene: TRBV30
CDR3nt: TGTGCCTGGTGCCGAGGGACAGGGAACACTGAGGCTTTCTTT
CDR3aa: CAWCRGTGNTEAFF

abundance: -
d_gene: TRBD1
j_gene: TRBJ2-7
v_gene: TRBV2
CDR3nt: TGTGCCAGCAGTCGGACAGGGAAACCTGGCGAGCAGTACTTC
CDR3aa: CASSRTGKPGEQYF

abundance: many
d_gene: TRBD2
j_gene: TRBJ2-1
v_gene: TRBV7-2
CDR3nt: TGTGCCAGCAGCCCAAGCGGGGGGGCAGGGAATGAGCAGTTCTTC
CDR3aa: CASSPSGGAGNEQFF

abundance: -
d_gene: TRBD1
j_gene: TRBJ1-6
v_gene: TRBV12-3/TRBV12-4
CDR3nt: TGTGCCAGCAGCGACAGGGGAGCGGATCGTTCACCCCTCCACTTT
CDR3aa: CASSDRGADRSPLHF

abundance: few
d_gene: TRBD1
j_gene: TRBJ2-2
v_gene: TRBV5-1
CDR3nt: TGCGCCAGCAGCCTGATGGGGACAGACACCGGGGAGCTGTTTTTT
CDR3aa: CASSLMGTDTGELFF

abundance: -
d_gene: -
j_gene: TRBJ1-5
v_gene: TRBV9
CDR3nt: TGTGCCAGCAGCGGAGATGGGGGCGGCAATCAGCCCCAGCATTTT
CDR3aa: CASSGDGGGNQPQHF

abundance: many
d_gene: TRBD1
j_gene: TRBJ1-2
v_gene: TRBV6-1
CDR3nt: TGTGCCAGCAGTCGGGCTAGACAGGGGGCTCGGGCCAGCTATGGCTACACCTTC
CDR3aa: CASSRARQGARASYGYTF

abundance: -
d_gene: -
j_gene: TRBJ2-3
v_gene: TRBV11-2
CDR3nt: TGTGCCAGCAGCTTAGCGGGGTCAGTCACAGATACGCAGTATTTT
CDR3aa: CASSLAGSVTDTQYF

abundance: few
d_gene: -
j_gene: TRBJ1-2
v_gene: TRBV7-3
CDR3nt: TGTGCCAGCAGCTTAACCCCAGGGTTGGAAGGCTACACCTTC
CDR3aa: CASSLTPGLEGYTF

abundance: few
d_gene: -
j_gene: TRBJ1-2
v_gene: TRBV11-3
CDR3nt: TGTGCCAGCAGCTTAGCACAGGGCCTACCCTATGGCTACACCTTC
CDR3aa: CASSLAQGLPYGYTF

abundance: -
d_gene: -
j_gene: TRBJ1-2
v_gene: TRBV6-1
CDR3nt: TGTGCCAGCAAAGATCTCGACAGAACCTATGGCTACACTTTC
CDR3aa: CASKDLDRTYGYTF

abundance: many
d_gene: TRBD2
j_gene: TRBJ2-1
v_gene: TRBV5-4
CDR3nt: TGTGCCAGCAGCTTGGCGGGGGGGCCGATAGGGCAGTTCTTC
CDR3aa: CASSLAGGPIGQFF

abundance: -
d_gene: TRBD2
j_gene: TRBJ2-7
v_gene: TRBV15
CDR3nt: TGTGCCACCAGCAGAGATTGGAGGGCTAGCGGGAGGAGACACGAGCAGTACTTC
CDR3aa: CATSRDWRASGRRHEQYF

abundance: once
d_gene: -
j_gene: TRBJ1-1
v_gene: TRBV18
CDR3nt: TGTGCCAGCTCACCTTATAAGGGGGGGACTGAAGCTTTCTTT
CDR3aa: CASSPYKGGTEAFF